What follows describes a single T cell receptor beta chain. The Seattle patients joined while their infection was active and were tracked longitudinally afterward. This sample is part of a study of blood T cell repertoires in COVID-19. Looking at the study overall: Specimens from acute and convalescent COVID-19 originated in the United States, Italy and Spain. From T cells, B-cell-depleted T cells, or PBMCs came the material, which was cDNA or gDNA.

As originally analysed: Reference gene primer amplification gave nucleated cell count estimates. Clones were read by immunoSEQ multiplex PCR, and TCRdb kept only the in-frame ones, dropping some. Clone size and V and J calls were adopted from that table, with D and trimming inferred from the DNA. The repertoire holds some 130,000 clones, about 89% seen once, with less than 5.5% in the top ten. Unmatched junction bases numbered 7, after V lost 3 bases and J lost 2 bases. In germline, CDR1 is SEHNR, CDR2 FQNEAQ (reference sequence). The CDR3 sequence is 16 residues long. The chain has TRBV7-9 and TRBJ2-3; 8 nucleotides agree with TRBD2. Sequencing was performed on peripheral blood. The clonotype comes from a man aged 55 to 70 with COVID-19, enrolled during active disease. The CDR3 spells CASSLVGRGVTDTQYF. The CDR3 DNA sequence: TGTGCCAGCAGCTTGGTAGGGCGGGGGGTCACAGATACGCAGTATTTT.